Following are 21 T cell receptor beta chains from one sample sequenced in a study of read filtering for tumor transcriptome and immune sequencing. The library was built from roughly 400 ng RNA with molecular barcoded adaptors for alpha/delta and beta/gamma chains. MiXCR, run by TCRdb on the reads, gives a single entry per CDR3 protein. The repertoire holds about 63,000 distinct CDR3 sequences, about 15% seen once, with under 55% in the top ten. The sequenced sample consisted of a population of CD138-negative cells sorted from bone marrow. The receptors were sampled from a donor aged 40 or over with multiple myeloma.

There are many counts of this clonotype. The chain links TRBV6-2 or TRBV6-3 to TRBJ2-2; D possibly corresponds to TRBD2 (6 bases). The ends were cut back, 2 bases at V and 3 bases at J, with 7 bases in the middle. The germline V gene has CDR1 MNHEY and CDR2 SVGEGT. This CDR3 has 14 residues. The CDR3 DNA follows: TGTGCCAGCAGTTACAGGAGGGACACCGGGGAGCTGTTTTTT. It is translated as CASSYRRDTGELFF.

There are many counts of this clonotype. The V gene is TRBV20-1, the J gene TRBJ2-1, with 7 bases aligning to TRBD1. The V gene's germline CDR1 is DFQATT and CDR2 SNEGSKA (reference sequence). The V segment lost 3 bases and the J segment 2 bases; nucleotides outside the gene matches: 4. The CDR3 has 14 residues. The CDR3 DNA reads TGCAGTGCTAGGGGGGACAGTACCTACAATGAGCAGTTCTTC. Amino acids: CSARGDSTYNEQFF.

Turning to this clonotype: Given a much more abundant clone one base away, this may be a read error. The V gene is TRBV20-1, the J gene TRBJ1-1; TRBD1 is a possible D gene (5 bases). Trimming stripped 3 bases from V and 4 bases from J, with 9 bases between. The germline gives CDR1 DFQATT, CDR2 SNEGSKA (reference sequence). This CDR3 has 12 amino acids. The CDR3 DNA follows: TGCAGTGCTAGTGGGGGGTCCACTGAAGCTTTCTTT. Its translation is CSASGGSTEAFF.

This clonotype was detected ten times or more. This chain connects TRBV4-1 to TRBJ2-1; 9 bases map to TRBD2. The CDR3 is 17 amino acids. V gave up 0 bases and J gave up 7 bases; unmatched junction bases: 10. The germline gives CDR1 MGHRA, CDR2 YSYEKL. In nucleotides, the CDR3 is TGCGCCAGCAGCCAAGAAGCTTGGACTAGCGTGGTAAATGAGCAGTTCTTC. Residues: CASSQEAWTSVVNEQFF.

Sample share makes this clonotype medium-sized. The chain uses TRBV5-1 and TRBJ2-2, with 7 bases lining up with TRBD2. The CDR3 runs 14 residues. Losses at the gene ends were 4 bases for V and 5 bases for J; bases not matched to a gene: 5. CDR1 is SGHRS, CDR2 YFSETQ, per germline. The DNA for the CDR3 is TGCGCCAGCAGCGAGACTAGCAGGACCGGGGAGCTGTTTTTT. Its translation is CASSETSRTGELFF. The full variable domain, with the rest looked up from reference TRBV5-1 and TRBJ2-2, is KAGVTQTPRYLIKTRGQQVTLSCSPISGHRSVSWYQQTPGQGLQFLFEYFSETQRNKGNFPGRFSGRQFSNSRSEMNVSTLELGDSALYLCASSETSRTGELFFGEGSRLTVL.

Here the CDR3 reads CASSQVGGAGIYNEQFF. CDR3 bases: TGCGCCAGCAGCCAAGTCGGGGGGGCAGGGATCTACAATGAGCAGTTCTTC. J is TRBJ2-1 and V is TRBV4-1; 8 positions match TRBD2. The CDR3 has 17 amino acids. Germline assignment: CDR1 MGHRA and CDR2 YSYEKL. Trimming removed 1 base from V and 3 bases from J; junction bases left unmatched: 8.

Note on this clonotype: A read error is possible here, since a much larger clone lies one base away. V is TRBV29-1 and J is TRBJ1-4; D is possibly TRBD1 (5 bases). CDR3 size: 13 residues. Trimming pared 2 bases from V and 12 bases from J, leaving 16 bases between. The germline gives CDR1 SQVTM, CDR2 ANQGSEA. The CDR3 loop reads CSVEPPGREELFF. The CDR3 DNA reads TGCAGCGTTGAACCCCCAGGGAGGGAAGAACTGTTTTTT.

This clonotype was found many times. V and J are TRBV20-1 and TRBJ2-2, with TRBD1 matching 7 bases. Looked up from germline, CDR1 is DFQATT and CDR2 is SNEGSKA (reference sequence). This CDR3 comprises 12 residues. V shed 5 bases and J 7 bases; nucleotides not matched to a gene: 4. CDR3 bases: TGCAGTGCTCGAACAGGGGTCGGGGAGCTGTTTTTT. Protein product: CSARTGVGELFF.

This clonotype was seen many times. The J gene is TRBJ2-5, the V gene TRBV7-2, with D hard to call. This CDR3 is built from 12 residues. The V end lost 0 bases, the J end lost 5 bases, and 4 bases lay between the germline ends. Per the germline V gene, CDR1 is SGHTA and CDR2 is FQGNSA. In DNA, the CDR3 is TGTGCCAGCAGCTTAGCTGGCGAGACCCAGTACTTC. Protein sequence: CASSLAGETQYF.

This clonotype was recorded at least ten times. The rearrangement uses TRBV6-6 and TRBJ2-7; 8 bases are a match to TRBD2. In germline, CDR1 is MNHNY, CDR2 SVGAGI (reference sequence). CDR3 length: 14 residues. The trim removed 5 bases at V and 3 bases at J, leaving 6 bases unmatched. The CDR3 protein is CASSPDGGVYEQYF. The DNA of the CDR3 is TGTGCCAGCAGTCCGGACGGGGGGGTCTACGAGCAGTACTTC.

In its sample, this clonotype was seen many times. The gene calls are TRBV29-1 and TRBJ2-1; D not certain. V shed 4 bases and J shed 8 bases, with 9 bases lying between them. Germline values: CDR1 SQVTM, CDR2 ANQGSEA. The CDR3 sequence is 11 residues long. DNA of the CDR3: TGCAGCGTTGGAAGGGCGGATGAGCAGTTCTTC. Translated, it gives CSVGRADEQFF.

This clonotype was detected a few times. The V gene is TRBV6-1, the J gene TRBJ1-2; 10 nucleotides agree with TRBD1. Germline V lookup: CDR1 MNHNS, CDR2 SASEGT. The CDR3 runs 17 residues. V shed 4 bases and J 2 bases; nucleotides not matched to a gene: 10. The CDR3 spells CASSAATGGTQNYGYTF. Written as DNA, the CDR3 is TGTGCCAGCAGTGCCGCGACAGGGGGCACCCAGAACTATGGCTACACCTTC.

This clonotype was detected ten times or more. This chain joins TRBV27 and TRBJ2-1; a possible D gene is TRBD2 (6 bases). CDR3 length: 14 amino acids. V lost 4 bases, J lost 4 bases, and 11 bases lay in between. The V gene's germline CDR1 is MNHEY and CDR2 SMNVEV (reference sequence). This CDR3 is CASSSASAYNEQFF. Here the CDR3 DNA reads TGTGCCAGCAGTTCCGCTAGCGCGTACAATGAGCAGTTCTTC.

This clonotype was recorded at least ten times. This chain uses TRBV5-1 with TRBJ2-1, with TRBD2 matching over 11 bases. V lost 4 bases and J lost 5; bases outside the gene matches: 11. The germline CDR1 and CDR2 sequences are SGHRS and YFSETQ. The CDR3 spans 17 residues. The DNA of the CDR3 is TGCGCCAGCAGCCCTGCATCCGGGACTAGCGGTGACAATGAGCAGTTCTTC. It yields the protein CASSPASGTSGDNEQFF.

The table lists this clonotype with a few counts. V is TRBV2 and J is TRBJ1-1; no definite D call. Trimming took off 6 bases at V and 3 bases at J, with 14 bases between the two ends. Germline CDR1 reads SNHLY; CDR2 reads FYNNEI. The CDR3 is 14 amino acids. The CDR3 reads CASRGIIRHTEAFF. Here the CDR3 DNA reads TGTGCCAGCAGAGGGATTATCAGGCACACTGAAGCTTTCTTT. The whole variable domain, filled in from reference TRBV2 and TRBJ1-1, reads EPEVTQTPSHQVTQMGQEVILRCVPISNHLYFYWYRQILGQKVEFLVSFYNNEISEKSEIFDDQFSVERPDGSNFTLKIRSTKLEDSAMYFCASRGIIRHTEAFFGQGTRLTVV.

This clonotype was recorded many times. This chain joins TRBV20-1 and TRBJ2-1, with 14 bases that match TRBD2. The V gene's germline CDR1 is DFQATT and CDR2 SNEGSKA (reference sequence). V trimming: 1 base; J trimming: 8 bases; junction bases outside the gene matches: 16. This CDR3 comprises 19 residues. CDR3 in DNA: TGCAGTGCTAGAGGTCATTTGGTGGGACTAGCGGGAGTTGTGGATGAGCAGTTCTTC. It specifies CSARGHLVGLAGVVDEQFF.

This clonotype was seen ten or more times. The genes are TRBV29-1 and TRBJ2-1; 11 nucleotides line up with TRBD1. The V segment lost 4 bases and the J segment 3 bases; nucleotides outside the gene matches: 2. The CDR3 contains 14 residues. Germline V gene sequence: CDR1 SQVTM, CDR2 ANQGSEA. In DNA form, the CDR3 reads TGCAGCGTTGCGGGACAGGGGGTCTACAATGAGCAGTTCTTC. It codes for CSVAGQGVYNEQFF.

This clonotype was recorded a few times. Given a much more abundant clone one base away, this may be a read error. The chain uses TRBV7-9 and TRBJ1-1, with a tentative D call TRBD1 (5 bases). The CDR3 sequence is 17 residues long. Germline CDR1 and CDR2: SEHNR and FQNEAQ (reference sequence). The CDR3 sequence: CACRRKIGDEKNTEAFF. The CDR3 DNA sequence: TGTGCCTGCAGACGGAAGATTGGGGACGAGAAGAACACTGAAGCTTTCTTT.

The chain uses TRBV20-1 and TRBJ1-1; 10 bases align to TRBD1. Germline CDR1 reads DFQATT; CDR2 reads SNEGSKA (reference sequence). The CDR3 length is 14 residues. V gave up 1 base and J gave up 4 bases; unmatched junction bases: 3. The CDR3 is CSARGDRGTTEAFF. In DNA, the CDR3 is TGCAGTGCTAGAGGGGACAGGGGTACCACTGAAGCTTTCTTT.

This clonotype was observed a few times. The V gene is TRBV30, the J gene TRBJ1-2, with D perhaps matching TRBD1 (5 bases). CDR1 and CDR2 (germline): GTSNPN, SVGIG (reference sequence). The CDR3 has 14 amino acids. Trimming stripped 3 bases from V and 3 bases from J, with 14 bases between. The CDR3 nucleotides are TGTGCCTGGAGACGGACAAGGGGAGACTATGGCTACACCTTC. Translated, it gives CAWRRTRGDYGYTF.

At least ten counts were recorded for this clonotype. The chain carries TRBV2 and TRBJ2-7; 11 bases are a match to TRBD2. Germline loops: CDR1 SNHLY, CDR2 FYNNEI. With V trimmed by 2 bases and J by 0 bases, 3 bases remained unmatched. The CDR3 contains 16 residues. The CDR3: CASSELAGGFSYEQYF. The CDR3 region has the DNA TGTGCCAGCAGTGAATTAGCGGGAGGGTTCTCCTACGAGCAGTACTTC.